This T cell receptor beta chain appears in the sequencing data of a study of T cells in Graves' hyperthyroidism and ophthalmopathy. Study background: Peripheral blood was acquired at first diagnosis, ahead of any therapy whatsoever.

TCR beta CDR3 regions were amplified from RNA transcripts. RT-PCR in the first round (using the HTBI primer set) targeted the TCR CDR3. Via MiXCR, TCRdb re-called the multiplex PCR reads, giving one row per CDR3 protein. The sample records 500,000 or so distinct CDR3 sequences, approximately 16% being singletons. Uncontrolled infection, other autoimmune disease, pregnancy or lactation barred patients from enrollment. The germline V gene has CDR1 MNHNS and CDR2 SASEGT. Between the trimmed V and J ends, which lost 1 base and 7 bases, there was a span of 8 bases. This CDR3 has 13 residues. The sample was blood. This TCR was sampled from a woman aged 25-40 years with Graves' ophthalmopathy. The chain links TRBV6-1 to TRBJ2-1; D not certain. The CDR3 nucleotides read TGTGCCAGCAGTGAAGTTGCGAGGAATGAGCAGTTCTTC. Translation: CASSEVARNEQFF.